The source of this T cell receptor (beta chain) is a study of cytomegalovirus exposure and HLA in healthy donors. On the study more broadly: Findings of an earlier analysis included around 100 million unique TCR beta sequences from 180 million or so T cells.

Study-level findings and limits: Exclusion as indistinguishable affected some V segments, including TRBV6-2 and TRBV6-3. About 90% or about 30% of the time was how often most TCR beta V segments were productive, according to an earlier analysis. Testing in vitro showed a few CMV-associated chains specific for CMV antigens.

As for this clone: The antigen remains undetermined.

PCR amplification relied on 60 Vbeta primers (plus 13 Jbeta primers). Sequencing used immunoSEQ multiplex PCR; TCRdb keeps in-frame clones, though not all of them. Of tens of thousands of clones listed, 65% to 80% are singletons. The CDR3 spans 12 residues. V was cut by 1 base and J by 0 bases, with 3 bases left in between. CDR1 and CDR2 from the germline V gene are SQVTM and ANQGSEA. This TCR derives from a woman between 25 and 40 years old in good health and CMV-seronegative. Sequenced material: PBMCs. The V gene is TRBV29-1, the J gene TRBJ1-1; D remains ambiguous. CDR3 coding DNA: TGCAGCGTTGAAGTCATGAACACTGAAGCTTTCTTT. It yields the protein CSVEVMNTEAFF.